This TCR beta chain appears in the sequencing data of a study of neurological immune-mediated disorders. Study results and caveats: One related-CDR3 cluster, identified by phylogenetic grouping, held the repertoires of 18 of 34 multiple sclerosis patients and was a possible signature. Patients with HTLV-1-associated myelopathy showed the most TCR clonal expansion. Those with multiple sclerosis showed the least, falling below healthy controls.

V was trimmed by 5 bases and J by 7 bases, leaving 14 bases between them. Germline CDR1 reads SGHTA; CDR2 reads FQGNSA. CDR3 length equals 13 residues. This clonotype was seen at least ten times. Its antigen is not identified. Each TCR transcript was tagged with a 10-nucleotide random UMI during 5'RACE. Using its own MiXCR run on the 5' RACE reads, TCRdb lists one record per CDR3 protein. The sample lists about 66,000 distinct CDR3 sequences; approximately 5% were seen once. The unsorted libraries originated from 2 million PBMCs that had been stored at -80 C. The chain carries TRBV7-2 and TRBJ1-2; D gene ambiguous. This clonotype was obtained from a woman aged 70-85 years with multiple sclerosis. The specimen sequenced was PBMCs. CDR3 region: CASSLPGSSGYTF. The CDR3 DNA sequence: TGTGCCAGCAGCCTCCCGGGAAGTAGTGGCTACACCTTC.